These T cell receptor beta chains were read from a single sample in a study of CD8 T cell repertoires and HIV-1 epitope variants. No antigen has been identified for these receptors. Profiling relied on immunoSEQ multiplex PCR, and the TCRdb table lists in-frame clones only, not all of them. The sample contains about 5,000 clones, under 70% of which appear only once. The specimen sequenced was cultured CD8+ T cells derived from PBMCs. The receptors were gathered from a male donor with HIV. Each CDR3 is given with its conserved first and last residue. The D gene is left open where the match is weak. The size of a clone is reported for some rows only, either as once, few or many, or as a class for expanded clones.

D	V	J	size	DNA	CDR3
.	TRBV5-1	TRBJ2-5	.	TGCGCCAGCTCGACGGGGAGTGAGCAGTACTTC	CASSTGSEQYF
.	TRBV27	TRBJ2-3	few	TGTGCCAGCAGTACCAGTAGCACAGATACGCAGTATTTT	CASSTSSTDTQYF
TRBD1	TRBV6-5	TRBJ1-2	.	TGTGCCAGCAGTTCTTCACAGGGGGCTGACTATGGCTACACCTTC	CASSSSQGADYGYTF
.	TRBV7-9	TRBJ1-2	.	TGTGCCAGCAGCCCTTGGCCGGTAGAATTGGACTATGGCTACACCTTC	CASSPWPVELDYGYTF
.	TRBV7-3	TRBJ2-5	.	TGTGCCAGCAGCGGAGAGACCCAGTACTTC	CASSGETQYF
TRBD1	TRBV25-1	TRBJ1-1	few	TGTGCCAGCAGTGCTCCGGACAGGACCGTTGGGGCTTTCTTT	CASSAPDRTVGAFF
.	TRBV13	TRBJ1-2	.	TGCGCCAGCAGCCAAGATCCCCCAGACTTGGACTATGGCTACACCTTC	CASSQDPPDLDYGYTF
.	TRBV7-9	TRBJ2-1	once	TGTGCCAGCACCATCGGAGGGGTAGATGTTGGTGAGCAGTTCTTC	CASTIGGVDVGEQFF
TRBD1	TRBV4-2	TRBJ2-1	.	TGTGCCAGCAGCCAAGATGCAGACAGGGCCTGGGAGCAGTTCTTC	CASSQDADRAWEQFF
.	TRBV19	TRBJ2-7	.	TGTGCCAGTAGTACGGACGGCTCCTACGAGCAGTACTTC	CASSTDGSYEQYF
.	TRBV10-3	TRBJ2-7	.	TGTGCCATCCCACGACGGGAGAGGGAGCAGTACTTC	CAIPRREREQYF
.	TRBV19	TRBJ2-2	once	TGTGCCAGTAGTATAGCCGGGGCGACCACCGGGGAGCTGTTTTTT	CASSIAGATTGELFF
TRBD2	TRBV7-8	TRBJ2-3	.	TGTGCCAGCAGCTTAGACGCTAGCGGGAGGGCCGTAGACACAGATACGCAGTATTTT	CASSLDASGRAVDTDTQYF
.	TRBV15	TRBJ2-3	.	TGTGCCACCAGCAGAGGCACCAGGGACCACCAAGATACGCAGTATTTT	CATSRGTRDHQDTQYF
.	TRBV30	TRBJ1-1	.	TGTGCCTTGGAGATACAGGGCGCTTTCTTT	CALEIQGAFF
.	TRBV28	TRBJ1-1	.	TGTGCCAGCAGTTTGGAGGGGGTTCTGACTGAAGCTTTCTTT	CASSLEGVLTEAFF
TRBD2	TRBV30	TRBJ2-7	.	TGTGCCTGGAGCTGGGGCGGGGGGTACGAGCAGTACTTC	CAWSWGGGYEQYF
.	TRBV6-5	TRBJ2-2	.	TGTGCCAGCAGGGGGAGACAGAAGAACACCGGGGAGCTGTTTTTT	CASRGRQKNTGELFF
TRBD2	TRBV7-8	TRBJ2-1	.	TGTGCCAGCAGCCCTTTTGCTAGCGGTACCTACAATGAGCAGTTCTTC	CASSPFASGTYNEQFF
TRBD2	TRBV6-6	TRBJ2-7	.	TGTGCCAGCAGCCTAAACGGACTAGCGGGGTCCTACGAGCAGTACTTC	CASSLNGLAGSYEQYF
.	TRBV7-8	TRBJ2-4	.	TGTGCCAGCAGCTCCATCGGGGACATAGCCAAAAACATTCAGTACTTC	CASSSIGDIAKNIQYF
TRBD2	TRBV27	TRBJ2-7	few	TGTGCCAGCAGTTTTCAGGCGGGAGGGACCTACGAGCAGTACTTC	CASSFQAGGTYEQYF
.	TRBV6-5	TRBJ2-7	.	TGTGCCAGCAGTTACGGCAGGGACTACGAGCAGTACTTC	CASSYGRDYEQYF
.	TRBV5-1	TRBJ1-1	.	TGCGCCAGCACCCCTGAGGAGGACACTGAAGCTTTCTTT	CASTPEEDTEAFF
.	TRBV6-6	TRBJ2-2	.	TGTGCCAGCAGTTACAGGACAGAAAACACCGGGGAGCTGTTTTTT	CASSYRTENTGELFF
TRBD1	TRBV7-8	TRBJ2-3	.	TGTGCCAGCAGCCCCTATGGGACAGGGGACACAGATACGCAGTATTTT	CASSPYGTGDTDTQYF
.	TRBV7-9	TRBJ1-1	few	TGTGCCAGCAGCTTACAACAGGGCCCTGACACTGAAGCTTTCTTT	CASSLQQGPDTEAFF
.	TRBV6-1	TRBJ1-2	.	TGTGCCAGCAGCGGACGCCTTGGGGACTATGGCTACACCTTC	CASSGRLGDYGYTF
.	TRBV7-9	TRBJ2-7	.	TGTGCCAGCAGCTTCGGGGGAGGTGAGCAGTACTTC	CASSFGGGEQYF
.	TRBV4-1	TRBJ2-1	.	TGCGCCAGCAGCCAACCCTTTCTGGGGGGGCCATTCAGTGAGCAGTTCTTC	CASSQPFLGGPFSEQFF
.	TRBV4-3	TRBJ1-1	.	TGCGCCAGCAGCCAAGATTTAAAGAACACTGAAGCTTTCTTT	CASSQDLKNTEAFF
.	TRBV4-3	TRBJ1-2	few	TGCGCCAGCAGCCAAGGTCTCGGGACTTCCTATGGCTACACCTTC	CASSQGLGTSYGYTF
.	TRBV27	TRBJ2-7	.	TGTGCCAGGGTCTCGGGGGTGGGACAGACCTACGAGCAGTACTTC	CARVSGVGQTYEQYF
.	TRBV7-2	TRBJ1-3	.	TGTGCCAGCAGCCCCCCCTCGGCCGGGACAGGAAACACCATATATTTT	CASSPPSAGTGNTIYF
.	TRBV5-1	TRBJ2-7	.	TGCGCCAGCAGCTTGGCCCCAGGGAGCTCCTACGAGCAGTACTTC	CASSLAPGSSYEQYF
.	TRBV4-1	TRBJ1-5	.	TGCGCCAGCAGCCAAGACGTCGGGGGCACTCAGCCCCAGCATTTT	CASSQDVGGTQPQHF
TRBD1	TRBV6-6	TRBJ1-2	.	TGTGCCAGCAGCCCTCAAGGGGGCGCGGATGGCTACACCTTC	CASSPQGGADGYTF
TRBD1	TRBV15	TRBJ1-5	few	TGTGCCACCAGCAGAGATGACAGGGTAGATCAGCCCCAGCATTTT	CATSRDDRVDQPQHF
TRBD2	TRBV5-4	TRBJ2-1	.	TGTGCCAGCAGCTTGGAGCTAGCGGGACTCAATGAGCAGTTCTTC	CASSLELAGLNEQFF
TRBD1	TRBV4-1	TRBJ1-1	.	TGCGCCAGCAGCCATGCGACAGGGGCGAACACTGAAGCTTTCTTT	CASSHATGANTEAFF
TRBD2	TRBV6-1	TRBJ2-1	.	TGTGCCAGCAGTGAGTGGCTAGCGGGAGGTTACAATGAGCAGTTCTTC	CASSEWLAGGYNEQFF
TRBD1	TRBV27	TRBJ1-2	.	TGTGCCAGCAGTTTTGACAGGGATAACTATGGCTACACCTTC	CASSFDRDNYGYTF